Each of the 12 T cell receptor beta chains below was sequenced from the same sample in a study of blood T cell repertoires in COVID-19 (dated by TCRdb to about 2020). The receptor library was made with the immunoSEQ multiplex PCR assay. Not all clones reach the TCRdb copy of this immuneACCESS table, which keeps in-frame sequences only. Checked studies attribute under half of the gap to unresolved V genes and leave the rest unexplained. The sample records 320,000 or so clones, roughly nine tenths of which are singletons. The ten most abundant clones make up roughly 5.2% of the sample. Sequencing used PBMCs or T cells enriched from blood (not recorded which). The receptor set was obtained from a man between 60 and 75 years old who had recovered from COVID-19.

V and J are TRBV5-6 and TRBJ2-2; no clear D. The CDR3 is 17 residues long. CDR1 and CDR2 from the germline V gene are SGHDT and YYEEEE. Deletions cut 0 bases from V and 5 bases from J, with 17 bases between. The CDR3 sequence: CASSLGHVGARTGELFF. The CDR3 DNA follows: TGTGCCAGCAGCTTGGGGCACGTGGGCGCGCGAACCGGGGAGCTGTTTTTT.

The chain joins TRBV14 to TRBJ2-7, with D possibly being TRBD2 (6 bases). Germline-derived CDR1 and CDR2 are SGHDN and FVKESK. The V end was cut by 5 bases, the J end by 1 base, with 18 bases between. This CDR3 has 16 amino acids. CDR3 region: CASSSHSGRGSYEQYF. CDR3 nucleotide sequence: TGTGCCAGCAGCTCACACTCTGGGCGGGGATCCTACGAGCAGTACTTC.

To note about this clone: Germline is not matched at one junction end, which may reflect a read error. V usage is TRBV7-7 and J usage is TRBJ2-3; D possibly corresponds to TRBD2 (5 bases). The CDR3 length is 14 residues. Germline loops: CDR1 SSHAT, CDR2 FNYEAQ (reference sequence). The CDR3 DNA reads as TGTGCTAGCAGCTTAACCCCAGGACTAGATACGCAGTATTTT. This translates into CASSLTPGLDTQYF. The complete variable domain, with remaining parts taken from reference TRBV7-7 and TRBJ2-3, reads GAGVSQSPRYKVTKRGQDVTLRCDPISSHATLYWYQQALGQGPEFLTYFNYEAQPDKSGLPSDRFSAERPEGSISTLTIQRTEQRDSAMYRCASSLTPGLDTQYFGPGTRLTVL.

The rearrangement joins TRBV28 to TRBJ1-2; 8 nucleotides align to TRBD1. V dropped 5 bases and J dropped 3; count of bases not matched to a gene: 17. The CDR3 totals 18 residues. Germline CDR1 is MDHEN and CDR2 is SYDVKM. The CDR3 coding sequence is TGTGCCAGCAGTCCCCACGCGGGCAGGGGGCGATCGTACTATGGCTACACCTTC. It codes for CASSPHAGRGRSYYGYTF.

The V call is TRBV7-2, the J call TRBJ2-7; possibly TRBD2 for D (6 bases). Germline V gene lookup returns CDR1 SGHTA and CDR2 FQGNSA. V lost 6 bases and J lost 0, with 24 bases in between. This CDR3 spans 18 amino acids. The CDR3: CASSRLDFPGGSSYEQYF. The CDR3 bases are TGTGCCAGCAGTCGACTGGATTTCCCCGGGGGAAGCTCCTACGAGCAGTACTTC.

The gene calls are TRBV29-1 and TRBJ2-5; tentatively, D is TRBD2 (6 bases). The CDR3 is made up of 13 amino acids. V was cut by 5 bases and J by 2 bases, with 12 bases left in between. Germline V gene lookup returns CDR1 SQVTM and CDR2 ANQGSEA. The CDR3 DNA sequence: TGCAGCGTTAGGATTAGCGGACAAGAGACCCAGTACTTC. This codes for CSVRISGQETQYF.

The V call is TRBV5-8, the J call TRBJ2-7, with 9 bases that match TRBD1. CDR3 size: 15 residues. The germline V gene has CDR1 SGHTS and CDR2 YDEGEE. J lost 5 bases, V lost 0 bases, and 6 bases had no gene match. CDR3 bases: TGTGCCAGCAGCTTGGTCGGGACAGGGTTCCACGAGCAGTACTTC. Protein product: CASSLVGTGFHEQYF. Variable domain in full (rest from reference TRBV5-8 and TRBJ2-7): EAGVTQSPTHLIKTRGQQATLRCSPISGHTSVYWYQQALGLGLQFLLWYDEGEERNRGNFPPRFSGRQFPNYSSELNVNALELEDSALYLCASSLVGTGFHEQYFGPGTRLTVT.

The V call is TRBV19, the J call TRBJ1-5, with 10 bases aligning to TRBD1. Germline assignment: CDR1 LNHDA and CDR2 SQIVND (reference sequence). The CDR3 runs 18 residues. V dropped 1 base and J dropped 4; count of bases not matched to a gene: 10. CDR3 sequence: CASSIVTGGGRWNQPQHF. The CDR3 DNA sequence: TGTGCCAGTAGTATAGTGACAGGGGGCGGGAGGTGGAATCAGCCCCAGCATTTT.

Only one count was recorded for this clone. The identical CDR3 is also encoded by other nucleotide sequences in the sample. V is TRBV28 and J is TRBJ1-5; a possible D gene is TRBD1 (6 bases). Trimming took off 6 bases at V and 0 bases at J, with 9 bases between the two ends. The CDR3 is 14 residues long. CDR1 is MDHEN and CDR2 is SYDVKM in the germline V gene. The CDR3 sequence: CASSRTDSNQPQHF. Here the CDR3 DNA reads TGTGCCAGCAGCCGGACAGATAGCAATCAGCCCCAGCATTTT.

In this sample, this clone turned up once. The V gene is TRBV6-5, the J gene TRBJ2-3; 14 bases match TRBD2. Losses at the gene ends were 6 bases for V and 6 bases for J; bases not matched to a gene: 5. This CDR3 region has 15 residues. Germline V gives CDR1 MNHEY, CDR2 SVGAGI. CDR3 loop: CASSRLAGGTDTQYF. CDR3 in DNA: TGTGCCAGCAGCAGACTAGCGGGAGGGACGGATACGCAGTATTTT.

The rearrangement joins TRBV9 to TRBJ2-2, with 7 bases aligning to TRBD1. This CDR3 comprises 15 residues. Germline V gene sequence: CDR1 SGDLS, CDR2 YYNGEE. With V trimmed by 0 bases and J by 4 bases, 3 bases remained unmatched. CDR3 sequence reads: CASSVAAGGTGELFF. CDR3 DNA: TGTGCCAGCAGCGTAGCGGCAGGGGGCACCGGGGAGCTGTTTTTT.

The V and J genes are TRBV19 and TRBJ2-2; 10 nucleotides match TRBD1. The J segment lost 2 bases and the V segment lost 1 base, leaving 7 bases of the junction unmatched. CDR3 length equals 18 residues. CDR1 LNHDA and CDR2 SQIVND come from the germline V gene (reference sequence). As DNA, the CDR3 is TGTGCCAGTAGTATAGGCCCCGGGACAGGGGTCAACACCGGGGAGCTGTTTTTT. This encodes CASSIGPGTGVNTGELFF.